This record looks at one TCR beta chain sequence and its context. The sample originates from a study of blood T cell repertoires in COVID-19. About the study: Spain, Italy and the United States supplied samples that represented acute and convalescent COVID-19. Sources were T cells, B-cell-depleted T cells, or PBMCs; the material itself was cDNA or gDNA.

Per the authors' pipeline: Amplified reference gene primers provided the basis for estimating nucleated cell counts. Using immunoSEQ multiplex PCR, the repertoire was profiled, and TCRdb retains in-frame clones only, with some absent. V, J and clone size were drawn from that table, and D and trimming were deduced from the DNA. The repertoire holds 130,000 or so clones, with over 55% as singletons. Sequencing was performed on peripheral blood. This clonotype originated in a woman in her 70s with acute or convalescent COVID-19.

The CDR3 spells CAWRGGVQEQYF. The CDR3 DNA reads TGTGCCTGGAGGGGGGGAGTTCAAGAGCAGTACTTC. The rearrangement links TRBV30 to TRBJ2-7; weak D call: TRBD2 (6 bases). V dropped 3 bases and J dropped 7 bases, with 13 bases sitting between them. The CDR3 spans 12 residues. In germline, CDR1 is GTSNPN, CDR2 SVGIG (reference sequence).